These 20 T cell receptor beta chains were sequenced from one sample in a study of T-cell memory formation after mild COVID-19. TCRdb re-called the 5' RACE reads with MiXCR, one entry per CDR3 protein. In the table there are roughly 180,000 distinct CDR3 sequences, approximately 10% of which are singletons. Sequencing was carried out using PBMCs or a T cell subset sorted from them (not recorded which). These receptor sequences come from a man between 18 and 35 years old who had mild COVID-19 (a few samples of this study predate the infection). Cell type and time point are not known.

This clonotype turned up a few times. The rearrangement joins TRBV7-2 to TRBJ2-1; D gene uncertain. Trimming shortened V by 6 bases and J by 9 bases, and 15 bases separated the two germline ends. From germline, CDR1 is SGHTA and CDR2 FQGNSA. The CDR3 loop spans 13 amino acids. CDR3 residues: CASRQAQHGEQFF. The DNA of the CDR3 is TGTGCCAGCAGGCAGGCCCAACATGGTGAGCAGTTCTTC.

This clonotype was counted only a few times. The chain links TRBV7-6 to TRBJ2-5; possibly TRBD1 or TRBD2 for D (6 bases each). Germline CDR1 SGHVS, CDR2 FNYEAQ. The CDR3 is 15 residues long. V dropped 1 base and J dropped 4 bases, with 13 bases sitting between them. In DNA form, the CDR3 reads TGTGCCAGCAGCTTAGTGGGGGGCTATTCAGAGACCCAGTACTTC. Its translation: CASSLVGGYSETQYF. The complete variable domain, with remaining parts taken from reference TRBV7-6 and TRBJ2-5, reads GAGVSQSPRYKVTKRGQDVALRCDPISGHVSLYWYRQALGQGPEFLTYFNYEAQQDKSGLPNDRFSAERPEGSISTLTIQRTEQRDSAMYRCASSLVGGYSETQYFGPGTRLLVL.

This clonotype showed up just a few times. In DNA form, the CDR3 reads TGCGCCAGCAGCCCTCTCGAACAGGGTCTCCGGGGCTACACCTTC. Protein sequence: CASSPLEQGLRGYTF. This sequence joins TRBV5-1 and TRBJ1-2; TRBD1 might be the D (6 bases). Germline CDR1 is SGHRS and CDR2 is YFSETQ. Trimming took 4 bases from V and 8 from J, leaving 21 bases between them. The CDR3 consists of 15 residues.

The sample holds a few counts of this clonotype. The genes are TRBV7-2 and TRBJ1-1; 10 bases map to TRBD1. The germline gives CDR1 SGHTA, CDR2 FQGNSA. Losses at the gene ends were 3 bases for V and 8 bases for J; bases not matched to a gene: 6. This CDR3 is 14 amino acids long. This CDR3 is CASSFTTGGREAFF. CDR3 sequence (DNA): TGTGCCAGCAGCTTCACGACAGGGGGCAGGGAAGCTTTCTTT.

In this sample, this clonotype turned up once. A read error may account for a junction end that differs from germline. The V and J genes are TRBV7-9 and TRBJ2-5, with D tentatively TRBD2 (7 bases). CDR3 length: 14 residues. The germline V gene has CDR1 SEHNR and CDR2 FQNEAQ (reference sequence). The CDR3 sequence is CASSRGGRQETHYF. Written as DNA, the CDR3 is TGTGCCAGCAGCCGCGGGGGCCGTCAAGAGACCCATTACTTC.

V gene TRBV6-5 combines with J gene TRBJ1-3; D unresolved. The V gene's germline CDR1 is MNHEY and CDR2 SVGAGI. V gave up 1 base and J gave up 0 bases, with 10 bases separating them. The CDR3 length is 16 residues. The CDR3 sequence is CASSYFPASSGNTIYF. CDR3 bases: TGTGCCAGCAGTTACTTCCCAGCAAGCTCTGGAAACACCATATATTTT.

The sample holds many counts of this clonotype. J is TRBJ2-3 and V is TRBV5-4; D perhaps matches TRBD1 (5 bases). The germline gives CDR1 SGHNT, CDR2 YYREEE (reference sequence). CDR3 size: 16 residues. V was clipped by 2 bases and J by 0 bases, with 13 bases between them. In DNA form, the CDR3 reads TGTGCCAGCAGCTTAAGCAGGGTGAGGAGCACAGATACGCAGTATTTT. Protein: CASSLSRVRSTDTQYF.

This chain joins TRBV6-6 and TRBJ2-1; no clear D gene. The CDR3 has 14 residues. Per germline, CDR1 MNHNY and CDR2 SVGAGI (reference sequence). The V and J ends lost 0 bases and 8 bases respectively, with 11 bases between them. The CDR3 sequence is CASSYSARDDEQFF. The CDR3 coding sequence is TGTGCCAGCAGTTACTCGGCTAGGGATGATGAGCAGTTCTTC.

This chain uses TRBV20-1 with TRBJ2-3; no definite D call. CDR1 is DFQATT and CDR2 is SNEGSKA in the germline V gene (reference sequence). CDR3 length equals 18 residues. The V end lost 0 bases, the J end lost 0 bases, and 19 bases lay between the germline ends. The DNA of the CDR3 is TGCAGTGCTAGAGATCCGTCGGCGGTTAGTTTTAGCACAGATACGCAGTATTTT. Translating it yields CSARDPSAVSFSTDTQYF.

The V call is TRBV20-1, the J call TRBJ2-7, with no clear D. V was pared by 1 base and J by 3 bases, with 7 bases between. The CDR3 consists of 12 residues. Germline values: CDR1 DFQATT, CDR2 SNEGSKA (reference sequence). This CDR3 is CSARVGGYEQYF. The CDR3 bases are TGCAGTGCTAGAGTTGGTGGCTACGAGCAGTACTTC.

J is TRBJ2-3 and V is TRBV7-9, with 7 bases lining up with TRBD2. From germline, CDR1 is SEHNR and CDR2 FQNEAQ (reference sequence). The CDR3 has 15 amino acids. The junction had 4 bases not matched to a gene; V was cut back by 2 bases and J by 2 bases. The CDR3 DNA is TGTGCCAGCAGCTTAACGAGCGGGGACACAGATACGCAGTATTTT. This sequence encodes CASSLTSGDTDTQYF.

The rearrangement joins TRBV7-2 to TRBJ2-7, with 8 bases fitting TRBD1. The CDR3 extends over 15 amino acids. V shed 0 bases, J shed 0 bases, and the junction held 1 base outside the gene matches. Looked up from germline, CDR1 is SGHTA and CDR2 is FQGNSA. Written as DNA, the CDR3 is TGTGCCAGCAGCTTAGCTGGGACAGGCTCCTACGAGCAGTACTTC. It specifies CASSLAGTGSYEQYF.

The chain couples TRBV5-6 to TRBJ1-2; D is uncertain. From germline, CDR1 is SGHDT and CDR2 YYEEEE. V was trimmed by 2 bases and J by 3 bases, leaving 17 bases between them. CDR3 size: 16 residues. The CDR3 sequence is CASSLPPQATYYGYTF. The CDR3 bases are TGTGCCAGCAGCTTACCCCCCCAGGCCACTTACTATGGCTACACCTTC.

This clonotype was found a few times. The chain joins TRBV5-1 to TRBJ1-2; possibly TRBD1 for D (6 bases). This CDR3 is built from 14 residues. Trimming cost V 5 bases and J 2 bases, with 13 bases left between them. Germline-derived CDR1 and CDR2 are SGHRS and YFSETQ. The CDR3 reads CASRGQQGNYGYTF. The CDR3 region has the DNA TGCGCCAGCAGAGGGCAGCAGGGGAACTATGGCTACACCTTC. The entire variable domain, with the rest obtained from reference TRBV5-1 and TRBJ1-2, is as follows: KAGVTQTPRYLIKTRGQQVTLSCSPISGHRSVSWYQQTPGQGLQFLFEYFSETQRNKGNFPGRFSGRQFSNSRSEMNVSTLELGDSALYLCASRGQQGNYGYTFGSGTRLTVV.

The table lists this clonotype with many counts. V gene TRBV4-2 combines with J gene TRBJ2-1; 9 bases map to TRBD2. The length of the CDR3 is 14 residues. V lost 1 base and J lost 10; bases outside the gene matches: 5. Germline assignment: CDR1 LGHNA and CDR2 YNFKEQ. CDR3 protein: CASSQAPSGAEQFF. For the CDR3, the DNA is TGTGCCAGCAGCCAAGCCCCTAGCGGGGCAGAGCAGTTCTTC.

This sequence joins TRBV4-1 and TRBJ2-5, with D tentatively TRBD1 (5 bases). The CDR3 has 14 residues. Trimming pared 4 bases from V and 5 bases from J, leaving 14 bases between. Germline V lookup: CDR1 MGHRA, CDR2 YSYEKL. CDR3 sequence reads: CASSRLPKGETQYF. In DNA form, the CDR3 reads TGCGCCAGCAGCCGATTGCCGAAGGGGGAGACCCAGTACTTC.

This clonotype was detected only a few times. The rearrangement links TRBV7-2 to TRBJ2-7; possibly TRBD1 for D (5 bases). The CDR3 spans 13 residues. Between the trimmed V and J ends, which lost 4 bases and 3 bases, there was a span of 10 bases. Germline V gene sequence: CDR1 SGHTA, CDR2 FQGNSA. The CDR3 DNA is TGTGCCAGCAGCTCCAGGGATAGCTACGAGCAGTACTTC. Its translation: CASSSRDSYEQYF.

The CDR3 loop is CASRPETDPYEQYV. The CDR3 DNA follows: TGCGCCAGCAGACCCGAAACCGACCCCTACGAGCAGTACGTC. The rearrangement links TRBV23-1 to TRBJ2-7; D gene unclear. TRBV23-1 is flagged as an ORF with uncertain function. This CDR3 is 14 amino acids long. Trimming removed 6 bases from V and 2 bases from J, with 14 bases in between.

Ten or more counts support this clonotype. V usage is TRBV7-2 and J usage is TRBJ2-1; D is possibly TRBD2 (6 bases). Germline lookup yields CDR1 SGHTA and CDR2 FQGNSA. V lost 5 bases to trimming and J lost 3 bases, with 17 bases between them. CDR3 length equals 16 residues. CDR3 bases: TGTGCCAGCAGCAGACCCACCGGGACTGGCTACAATGAGCAGTTCTTC. It encodes CASSRPTGTGYNEQFF.

This clonotype was seen a few times. The genes are TRBV9 and TRBJ2-3; no clear D. The CDR3 has 16 amino acids. Trimming took 0 bases from V and 6 from J, leaving 17 bases between them. The germline V gene has CDR1 SGDLS and CDR2 YYNGEE. CDR3 residues: CASSVAPQGPRDTQYF. The CDR3 nucleotides read TGTGCCAGCAGCGTAGCCCCCCAAGGGCCGAGGGATACGCAGTATTTT.